Listed here are 17 T cell receptor beta chains from one sample, sequenced in a study of regulatory T cells in long-lasting Graves disease. The time point here: newly diagnosed GD, antithyroid drugs for less than 3 months. PBMC-extracted RNA yielded the TCR library. Building the TCR beta libraries relied on iRepertoire HTBI primers, and CDR3 regions underwent Arm-PCR. TCRdb reanalysed the multiplex PCR reads using MiXCR and keeps one entry per CDR3 protein. The table includes some 340,000 distinct CDR3 sequences, about an eighth detected once. The same sample was also used in a study of T cells in Graves' hyperthyroidism and ophthalmopathy.

The sequencing here drew on peripheral blood mononuclear cells (PBMCs), taken at new diagnosis, from a patient treated with antithyroid drugs. These receptors all stem from a young woman with Graves disease.

In its sample, this clonotype was seen many times. V is TRBV6-5 and J is TRBJ1-1, with TRBD1 matching over 7 bases. The J segment lost 10 bases and the V segment lost 6 bases, leaving 11 bases of the junction unmatched. Germline values: CDR1 MNHEY, CDR2 SVGAGI. The CDR3 extends over 13 amino acids. CDR3 residues: CASSYMKTGRAFF. The CDR3 nucleotides are TGTGCCAGCAGCTACATGAAGACAGGGCGAGCTTTCTTT.

CDR3 DNA: TGTGCCAGCAGTTCGACAGGGGTTCGGGTCGCTTTCTTT. The encoded protein is CASSSTGVRVAFF. The chain joins TRBV28 to TRBJ1-1; TRBD1 aligns across 8 bases. Germline CDR1 and CDR2: MDHEN and SYDVKM. Trimming cost V 4 bases and J 11 bases; bases outside gene matches: 9. The CDR3 runs 13 residues.

This clonotype showed up many times. The chain's CDR3 is CASRAGTGTYEQYV. The DNA for the CDR3 is TGTGCCAGCAGAGCCGGGACGGGGACCTACGAGCAGTACGTC. The chain couples TRBV6-1 to TRBJ2-7; the D gene could be TRBD1 or TRBD2 (5 bases each). The V and J ends lost 6 bases and 2 bases respectively, with 14 bases between them. This CDR3 has 14 amino acids. Germline loops: CDR1 MNHNS, CDR2 SASEGT.

The table lists this clonotype with many counts. The rearrangement joins TRBV27 to TRBJ2-7; 7 nucleotides align to TRBD2. Per the germline V gene, CDR1 is MNHEY and CDR2 is SMNVEV (reference sequence). This CDR3 has 16 residues. The ends lost 4 bases at V and 3 bases at J; junction bases unmatched: 12. CDR3 protein: CASSSRGSGTFYEQYF. CDR3 in DNA: TGTGCCAGCAGTTCCCGAGGGAGCGGGACTTTCTACGAGCAGTACTTC.

This clonotype has a handful of counts. The rearrangement uses TRBV6-2 or TRBV6-3 and TRBJ2-2; D call uncertain. The CDR3 has 14 residues. Germline assignment: CDR1 MNHEY and CDR2 SVGEGT. V shed 5 bases and J shed 8 bases, with 15 bases lying between them. CDR3 amino acids: CASSHQVTVGELFF. For the CDR3, the DNA is TGTGCCAGCAGTCACCAAGTAACTGTGGGGGAGCTGTTTTTT.

This clonotype was seen at least ten times. The chain joins TRBV4-1 to TRBJ1-3; D is unresolved. Germline V gene lookup returns CDR1 MGHRA and CDR2 YSYEKL. The CDR3 is 15 residues long. V was clipped by 0 bases and J by 4 bases, with 10 bases between them. CDR3 sequence: CASSQDKGFGNTIYF. As DNA, the CDR3 is TGCGCCAGCAGCCAAGATAAGGGATTCGGAAACACCATATATTTT.

This rearrangement joins TRBV30 to TRBJ2-1; 12 nucleotides align to TRBD2. The CDR3 runs 21 residues. V lost 2 bases and J lost 8; bases outside the gene matches: 25. Germline V gives CDR1 GTSNPN, CDR2 SVGIG (reference sequence). CDR3 residues: CAWSFSRTPTRTSGKGDEQFF. The DNA for the CDR3 is TGTGCCTGGAGTTTCTCCAGGACTCCAACCAGGACTAGCGGGAAGGGAGATGAGCAGTTCTTC.

This clonotype was picked up many times. The chain uses TRBV14 and TRBJ1-4, with D perhaps TRBD1 (6 bases). The germline CDR1 and CDR2 sequences are SGHDN and FVKESK. The CDR3 is 17 residues long. The V end lost 2 bases, the J end lost 4 bases, and 17 bases lay between the germline ends. DNA of the CDR3: TGTGCCAGCAGCCAACGACTCACAGGGAAGGGTAATGAAAAACTGTTTTTT. This gives the protein CASSQRLTGKGNEKLFF.

This clonotype was seen only a few times. The chain employs TRBV20-1 and TRBJ1-3, with D maybe TRBD1 (5 bases). V shed 6 bases and J shed 1 base, with 19 bases lying between them. This CDR3 has 16 amino acids. The germline V gene encodes CDR1 DFQATT and CDR2 SNEGSKA (reference sequence). In DNA form, the CDR3 reads TGCAGTGCAGCAGCCGGGACGCCGAATTCTGGAAACACCATATATTTT. Amino acids: CSAAAGTPNSGNTIYF.

This rearrangement joins TRBV5-1 to TRBJ2-3; TRBD2 agrees at 8 bases. This CDR3 comprises 15 residues. Losses at the gene ends were 5 bases for V and 1 base for J; bases not matched to a gene: 6. The germline CDR1 and CDR2 sequences are SGHRS and YFSETQ. CDR3 amino acids: CASREEAGGTDTQYF. CDR3 coding DNA: TGCGCCAGCAGAGAGGAAGCGGGGGGCACAGATACGCAGTATTTT.

This clonotype appeared many times. The chain links TRBV5-1 to TRBJ2-7; maybe TRBD2 (6 bases). This CDR3 region has 16 residues. The ends were cut back, 0 bases at V and 0 bases at J, with 13 bases in the middle. CDR1 and CDR2 (germline): SGHRS, YFSETQ. The DNA for the CDR3 is TGCGCCAGCAGCTTGGAAGTTAGCGGAAACTCCTACGAGCAGTACTTC. It is translated as CASSLEVSGNSYEQYF. The entire variable domain, with the rest obtained from reference TRBV5-1 and TRBJ2-7, is as follows: KAGVTQTPRYLIKTRGQQVTLSCSPISGHRSVSWYQQTPGQGLQFLFEYFSETQRNKGNFPGRFSGRQFSNSRSEMNVSTLELGDSALYLCASSLEVSGNSYEQYFGPGTRLTVT.

This clonotype was counted many times. This rearrangement joins TRBV20-1 to TRBJ2-7, with D unclear. CDR1 DFQATT and CDR2 SNEGSKA come from the germline V gene (reference sequence). The CDR3 runs 12 residues. V dropped 4 bases and J dropped 5 bases, with 12 bases sitting between them. This CDR3 reads CSANRAAHEQYF. The CDR3 DNA reads as TGCAGTGCTAATAGAGCAGCCCACGAGCAGTACTTC.

This clonotype was counted at least ten times. The genes are TRBV7-8 and TRBJ2-3; 11 bases agree with TRBD2. The trim removed 4 bases at V and 7 bases at J, leaving 10 bases unmatched. The CDR3 covers 16 residues. Germline V gene lookup returns CDR1 SGHVS and CDR2 FQNEAQ. CDR3 DNA sequence: TGTGCCAGCAGCTCGATGGGACTAGCGGAGTATTATACGCAGTATTTT. Its protein product is CASSSMGLAEYYTQYF.

This clonotype was detected only a few times. One junction end disagrees with the germline gene, perhaps due to a read error. The rearrangement links TRBV5-1 to TRBJ1-6, with 7 bases that match TRBD1. CDR1 is SGHRS and CDR2 is YFSETQ in the germline V gene. This CDR3 has 13 residues. In nucleotides, the CDR3 is TGCGCCAGCGGCGGGACAGTTAATTCATCCCTCCACTTT. Encoded protein: CASGGTVNSSLHF.

A note on this clonotype: A much larger clonotype is one base distant, so this may be a read error. The gene calls are TRBV7-9 and TRBJ2-7; D is ambiguous. Germline V lookup: CDR1 SEHNR, CDR2 FQNEAQ (reference sequence). The CDR3 is 14 amino acids. Trimming pared 8 bases from V and 7 bases from J, leaving 21 bases between. In DNA, the CDR3 is TGTGCCAGCGAGTCGTTAGGCCTTAGTTGGGAGCAGTACTTC. Its protein product is CASESLGLSWEQYF.

This clonotype was observed many times. This rearrangement joins TRBV19 to TRBJ2-3, with 7 nucleotides matching TRBD2. The V gene end was trimmed by 7 bases and the J gene end by 1 base; junction bases not matched to a gene: 5. Germline V CDR1 and CDR2: LNHDA, SQIVND (reference sequence). This CDR3 comprises 14 residues. The CDR3 DNA reads as TGTGCCAGTACGAGCGGGGAGGGCACAGATACGCAGTATTTT. It is translated as CASTSGEGTDTQYF. The complete variable domain, with remaining parts taken from reference TRBV19 and TRBJ2-3, reads DGGITQSPKYLFRKEGQNVTLSCEQNLNHDAMYWYRQDPGQGLRLIYYSQIVNDFQKGDIAEGYSVSREKKESFPLTVTSAQKNPTAFYLCASTSGEGTDTQYFGPGTRLTVL.

This clonotype was observed at least ten times. The chain has TRBV2 and TRBJ2-1; TRBD1 aligns across 8 bases. Germline lookup yields CDR1 SNHLY and CDR2 FYNNEI. This CDR3 is 14 amino acids long. The J segment lost 6 bases and the V segment lost 7 bases, leaving 8 bases of the junction unmatched. The CDR3 reads CASNRQGLVNEQFF. The CDR3 DNA reads TGTGCCAGCAATCGACAGGGGTTGGTCAATGAGCAGTTCTTC. Looking up the rest from reference TRBV2 and TRBJ2-1 gives the full variable domain: EPEVTQTPSHQVTQMGQEVILRCVPISNHLYFYWYRQILGQKVEFLVSFYNNEISEKSEIFDDQFSVERPDGSNFTLKIRSTKLEDSAMYFCASNRQGLVNEQFFGPGTRLTVL.